Presented here are 5 T cell receptor beta chains from one specimen sequenced in a study of OX40 agonist ivuxolimab in advanced cancers. The table came from immunoSEQ multiplex PCR; TCRdb's copy has only in-frame clones and leaves some out. The sample holds roughly 90,000 clones; roughly 94% are singletons and the top ten take approximately 2.9%. Sequenced material: CD4+ or CD8+ T cells sorted from blood, taken in a trial of the OX40 agonist ivuxolimab. The receptors derive from an adult with an advanced solid tumor such as melanoma, head and neck, liver or kidney cancer.

The chain employs TRBV30 and TRBJ1-4, with D hard to call. The CDR3 loop spans 14 amino acids. Germline V gene sequence: CDR1 GTSNPN, CDR2 SVGIG (reference sequence). Trimming removed 6 bases from V and 4 bases from J, with 15 bases in between. The CDR3 region has the DNA TGTGCCTGTCGTGAAGGCACGTATAATGAAAAACTGTTTTTT. Protein: CACREGTYNEKLFF.

V usage is TRBV7-9 and J usage is TRBJ2-5; 8 positions match TRBD1. The CDR3 is made up of 17 amino acids. The V and J ends lost 2 bases and 5 bases, in that order; junction bases with no gene match: 13. Germline V lookup: CDR1 SEHNR, CDR2 FQNEAQ (reference sequence). CDR3 bases: TGTGCCAGCAGCTTAACTGGACAGGGAAGGTCGGAGGAGACCCAGTACTTC. Translating it yields CASSLTGQGRSEETQYF.

This rearrangement joins TRBV6-1 to TRBJ2-7; weak D call: TRBD2 (6 bases). In germline, CDR1 is MNHNS, CDR2 SASEGT. With 0 bases removed from V and 2 bases from J, the gap between germline ends came to 14 bases. The CDR3 has 16 residues. This chain's CDR3 is CASSEAGGLTTYEQYF. The CDR3 DNA follows: TGTGCCAGCAGTGAAGCGGGGGGTTTAACAACCTACGAGCAGTACTTC.

This sequence joins TRBV2 and TRBJ2-1, with 11 bases identical to TRBD2. Trimming removed 5 bases from V and 14 bases from J; junction bases left unmatched: 20. Germline V lookup: CDR1 SNHLY, CDR2 FYNNEI. The CDR3 runs to 17 residues. The CDR3 spells CASSYISGPLAGGPEFF. The CDR3 coding sequence is TGTGCCAGCAGTTATATATCGGGCCCTTTAGCGGGAGGGCCCGAGTTCTTC.

The chain is built from TRBV2 and TRBJ2-2; a weak D match, TRBD2 (5 bases). V was pared by 8 bases and J by 6 bases, with 13 bases between. The CDR3 extends over 13 amino acids. Germline V gives CDR1 SNHLY, CDR2 FYNNEI. Here the CDR3 reads CASGTGRAGELFF. In DNA form, the CDR3 reads TGTGCCAGCGGTACGGGAAGGGCCGGGGAGCTGTTTTTT.